Detailed here is one TCR beta chain. Its specificity is unknown. The sample is drawn from a study of CXCR3-negative and CXCR3-positive naive CD8 T cells. Study-wide points: TRB CDR3 hydrophobicity was greater in CXCR3-positive naive cells than in CXCR3-negative naive cells.

cDNA libraries for TRB were generated by 5' RACE incorporating UMI labels. TCRdb reanalyzed the 5' RACE reads and collapses them to one entry per CDR3 protein, without DNA. The sample yields tens of thousands of distinct CDR3 sequences, of which the top ten take up almost 0.55%. Using triplicate sorts, 250,000 to 350,000 cells were collected each time from every CD8+ T cell subset. Source material: naive CXCR3+ CD8+ T cells from blood. Subset specified: CD45RO-CCR7+CD27+CD95- naive CD8+ T cells expressing CXCR3 (TNR3+). The sequence was collected from a human donor in good health. Some clones in this sample may be carry-over from other donors' samples.

The CDR3 is CASSPILGGPDTQYF. The J gene is TRBJ2-3, the V gene TRBV12-3 or TRBV12-4; TCRdb indicates TRBD2, and absent DNA this call remains unverified. This CDR3 contains 15 residues.